This is a list of T cell receptor beta chains from one sample in a study of blood T cell repertoires in COVID-19. Profiled with immunoSEQ multiplex PCR; TCRdb holds only in-frame clones, not every one. The sample includes around 72,000 clones, approximately 91% of them seen just once. The sample taken for sequencing was peripheral blood. These receptors were obtained from a man aged 45-65 years with acute or convalescent COVID-19. Both conserved end residues are part of each CDR3. D genes are given only for firm matches. Not all rows give a size; the values are once, few, many and, for expanded clones, a class.

clone size: .
D gene: TRBD1
V gene: TRBV3-1/TRBV3-2
J gene: TRBJ2-6
CDR3 DNA: TGTGCCAGCAGTACCGGGACAGCCTCTGGGGCCAACGTCCTGACTTTC
CDR3 protein: CASSTGTASGANVLTF

clone size: .
D gene: .
V gene: TRBV11-2
J gene: TRBJ2-7
CDR3 DNA: TGTGCCAGCAGCTTAACCCTAGTATCCTACGAGCAGTACTTC
CDR3 protein: CASSLTLVSYEQYF

clone size: .
D gene: .
V gene: TRBV12-5
J gene: TRBJ2-7
CDR3 DNA: TGTGCTAGTGGTTTGGTATTACCGCAGTCCTCCTACGAGCAGTACTTC
CDR3 protein: CASGLVLPQSSYEQYF

clone size: .
D gene: .
V gene: TRBV18
J gene: TRBJ2-1
CDR3 DNA: TGTGCCAGCTCAGTACAGAGAGATAAAGTCAATGAGCAGTTCTTC
CDR3 protein: CASSVQRDKVNEQFF

clone size: .
D gene: TRBD1
V gene: TRBV25-1
J gene: TRBJ1-3
CDR3 DNA: TGTGCCACCAAGGGACAGAACAACGGAAACACCATATATTTT
CDR3 protein: CATKGQNNGNTIYF

clone size: .
D gene: TRBD1
V gene: TRBV6-5
J gene: TRBJ2-7
CDR3 DNA: TGTGCCAGCAGTCGACAGGGGGTCTACGAGCAGTACTTC
CDR3 protein: CASSRQGVYEQYF

clone size: .
D gene: .
V gene: TRBV3-1/TRBV3-2
J gene: TRBJ1-1
CDR3 DNA: TGTGCCAGCAGAAGGGGGTCGGGGAACACTGAAGCTTTCTTT
CDR3 protein: CASRRGSGNTEAFF

clone size: once
D gene: .
V gene: TRBV5-4
J gene: TRBJ2-7
CDR3 DNA: TGTGCCAGCAGTTTATCTACCGGGCCCTGGGAGAACGAGCAGTACTTC
CDR3 protein: CASSLSTGPWENEQYF

clone size: once
D gene: TRBD1
V gene: TRBV18
J gene: TRBJ2-7
CDR3 DNA: TGTGCCAGCTCACTACAGGGGAACGAGCAGTACTTC
CDR3 protein: CASSLQGNEQYF

clone size: .
D gene: .
V gene: TRBV4-1
J gene: TRBJ2-7
CDR3 DNA: TGCGCCAGCAGCCAAGAAACAATAGGGGTCTACGAGCAGTACTTC
CDR3 protein: CASSQETIGVYEQYF

clone size: .
D gene: .
V gene: TRBV5-6
J gene: TRBJ2-3
CDR3 DNA: TGTGCCAGCAGCTCCGCCTCGGTGGCAGATACGCAGTATTTT
CDR3 protein: CASSSASVADTQYF

clone size: .
D gene: TRBD2
V gene: TRBV7-3
J gene: TRBJ2-7
CDR3 DNA: TGTGCCAGCAGCTTAAGCGGGGGAGTCGACTACGAGCAGTACTTC
CDR3 protein: CASSLSGGVDYEQYF

clone size: .
D gene: .
V gene: TRBV24-1
J gene: TRBJ2-5
CDR3 DNA: TGTGCCACCAGTGACGGAACTTGGGGGGGCGGGGAGACCCAGTACTTC
CDR3 protein: CATSDGTWGGGETQYF

clone size: .
D gene: .
V gene: TRBV24-1
J gene: TRBJ1-2
CDR3 DNA: TGTGCCACCAGTGAGGGTGACAGAGCATATGGCTACACCTTC
CDR3 protein: CATSEGDRAYGYTF

clone size: once
D gene: .
V gene: TRBV19
J gene: TRBJ1-1
CDR3 DNA: TGTGCCAGTAGCCATTTCGCGGGGAGTACTGAAGCTTTCTTT
CDR3 protein: CASSHFAGSTEAFF

clone size: .
D gene: .
V gene: TRBV28
J gene: TRBJ1-2
CDR3 DNA: TGTGCCAGCACCTTGTGGGGAGGGGGCTACACCTTC
CDR3 protein: CASTLWGGGYTF

clone size: .
D gene: TRBD1
V gene: TRBV7-6
J gene: TRBJ2-7
CDR3 DNA: TGTGCCAGCAGCTTCCGGGACGGACAGGGATACGAGCAGTACTTC
CDR3 protein: CASSFRDGQGYEQYF

clone size: .
D gene: .
V gene: TRBV5-1
J gene: TRBJ2-7
CDR3 DNA: TGCGCCAGCAGCTTGGAAGAGGGATACTACGAGCAGTACTTC
CDR3 protein: CASSLEEGYYEQYF

clone size: .
D gene: .
V gene: TRBV21-1
J gene: TRBJ2-2
CDR3 DNA: TGTGCCAGCAGCAAAGGGACAGGGTTATACACCGGGGAGCTGTTTTTT
CDR3 protein: CASSKGTGLYTGELFF

clone size: .
D gene: .
V gene: TRBV7-7
J gene: TRBJ2-5
CDR3 DNA: TGTGCCAGCAGCTTAGACTATAGAGAGACCCAGTACTTC
CDR3 protein: CASSLDYRETQYF

clone size: .
D gene: TRBD1
V gene: TRBV6-1
J gene: TRBJ2-7
CDR3 DNA: TGTGCCAGCAGTGTCCGAGTCCCGCGGACAGGGAGCTCCTACGAGCAGTACTTC
CDR3 protein: CASSVRVPRTGSSYEQYF

clone size: .
D gene: .
V gene: TRBV9
J gene: TRBJ1-2
CDR3 DNA: TGTGCCAGCAGCTCGACGGACGGGGTGAAGGGCTACACCTTC
CDR3 protein: CASSSTDGVKGYTF

clone size: .
D gene: TRBD1
V gene: TRBV2
J gene: TRBJ1-6
CDR3 DNA: TGTGCCAGCAGTACAGGGGTTTCACCCCTCCACTTT
CDR3 protein: CASSTGVSPLHF

clone size: .
D gene: .
V gene: TRBV6-5
J gene: TRBJ2-7
CDR3 DNA: TGTGCCAGCTTCAGAGGCCACGAGCAGTACTTC
CDR3 protein: CASFRGHEQYF

clone size: .
D gene: .
V gene: TRBV6-5
J gene: TRBJ2-7
CDR3 DNA: TGTGCCAGCAGTTATGGGCAGGGGCCCTACGAGCAGTACTTC
CDR3 protein: CASSYGQGPYEQYF

clone size: .
D gene: .
V gene: TRBV7-8
J gene: TRBJ2-1
CDR3 DNA: TGTGCCAGCAGCTCCGACAGGTCTGTCAATGAGCAGTTCTTC
CDR3 protein: CASSSDRSVNEQFF

clone size: .
D gene: TRBD1
V gene: TRBV3-1/TRBV3-2
J gene: TRBJ2-1
CDR3 DNA: TGTGCCACTACTACAGGGGGCCACGAGCAGTTCTTC
CDR3 protein: CATTTGGHEQFF

clone size: .
D gene: .
V gene: TRBV28
J gene: TRBJ2-7
CDR3 DNA: TGTGCCAGCAGTCCTCCAGGGGAAGGTGCGTACGAGCAGTACTTC
CDR3 protein: CASSPPGEGAYEQYF

clone size: .
D gene: TRBD1
V gene: TRBV19
J gene: TRBJ2-1
CDR3 DNA: TGTGCCAGTAGTCCCGGGACAGGGTGGTTTGGTGAGCAGTTCTTC
CDR3 protein: CASSPGTGWFGEQFF

clone size: .
D gene: TRBD1
V gene: TRBV7-9
J gene: TRBJ1-2
CDR3 DNA: TGTGCCAGCAGCTCCGGACAGGGGTCTTATGGCTACACCTTC
CDR3 protein: CASSSGQGSYGYTF

clone size: .
D gene: TRBD2
V gene: TRBV15
J gene: TRBJ2-3
CDR3 DNA: TGTGCCACCAGCATGACGCGGGGGGCAGTCACAGATACGCAGTATTTT
CDR3 protein: CATSMTRGAVTDTQYF

clone size: .
D gene: TRBD1
V gene: TRBV19
J gene: TRBJ1-5
CDR3 DNA: TGTGCCAGTAAGCGGACAGGGGATAGCAATCAGCCCCAGCATTTT
CDR3 protein: CASKRTGDSNQPQHF

clone size: .
D gene: .
V gene: TRBV7-9
J gene: TRBJ2-3
CDR3 DNA: TGTGCCAGCAGCTTTCAAGGGGGAGATACGCAGTATTTT
CDR3 protein: CASSFQGGDTQYF

clone size: .
D gene: .
V gene: TRBV18
J gene: TRBJ1-1
CDR3 DNA: TGTGCCAGCTCACCACGCGGAGGGGATGCTTTCTTT
CDR3 protein: CASSPRGGDAFF

clone size: .
D gene: .
V gene: TRBV30
J gene: TRBJ1-1
CDR3 DNA: TGTGCCTGGAGTTTGGGAGGGCGGGACACTGAAGCTTTCTTT
CDR3 protein: CAWSLGGRDTEAFF

clone size: .
D gene: .
V gene: TRBV5-1
J gene: TRBJ2-5
CDR3 DNA: TGCGCCAGCAGCTGGCAAGGGGTTTTAGAGACCCAGTACTTC
CDR3 protein: CASSWQGVLETQYF

clone size: .
D gene: TRBD2
V gene: TRBV5-1
J gene: TRBJ2-1
CDR3 DNA: TGCGCCAGCAGCTTGGCGAGACAAGCGGGGGGGCTTCCGTTCTTC
CDR3 protein: CASSLARQAGGLPFF

clone size: .
D gene: .
V gene: TRBV9
J gene: TRBJ1-1
CDR3 DNA: TGTGCCAGCAGCCCAGGTGGAGGGTGGACTGAAGCTTTCTTT
CDR3 protein: CASSPGGGWTEAFF

clone size: .
D gene: .
V gene: TRBV4-1
J gene: TRBJ1-5
CDR3 DNA: TGCGCCAGCAGCCCCCGACAGACAAGCAATCAGCCCCAGCATTTT
CDR3 protein: CASSPRQTSNQPQHF

clone size: few
D gene: .
V gene: TRBV6-6
J gene: TRBJ1-5
CDR3 DNA: TGTGCCAGCAACCTCATTCTGGGGGCGGGCAATCAGCCCCAGCATTTT
CDR3 protein: CASNLILGAGNQPQHF

clone size: .
D gene: .
V gene: TRBV11-1
J gene: TRBJ1-1
CDR3 DNA: TGTGCCAGCAGCAATACAGTGAACACTGAAGCTTTCTTT
CDR3 protein: CASSNTVNTEAFF

clone size: .
D gene: TRBD1
V gene: TRBV19
J gene: TRBJ1-2
CDR3 DNA: TGTGCCAGTAGGGAACAGGGGGACTATGGCTACACCTTC
CDR3 protein: CASREQGDYGYTF

clone size: .
D gene: .
V gene: TRBV7-8
J gene: TRBJ1-3
CDR3 DNA: TGTGCCAGCAGCTCCTATGGAAACACCATATATTTT
CDR3 protein: CASSSYGNTIYF